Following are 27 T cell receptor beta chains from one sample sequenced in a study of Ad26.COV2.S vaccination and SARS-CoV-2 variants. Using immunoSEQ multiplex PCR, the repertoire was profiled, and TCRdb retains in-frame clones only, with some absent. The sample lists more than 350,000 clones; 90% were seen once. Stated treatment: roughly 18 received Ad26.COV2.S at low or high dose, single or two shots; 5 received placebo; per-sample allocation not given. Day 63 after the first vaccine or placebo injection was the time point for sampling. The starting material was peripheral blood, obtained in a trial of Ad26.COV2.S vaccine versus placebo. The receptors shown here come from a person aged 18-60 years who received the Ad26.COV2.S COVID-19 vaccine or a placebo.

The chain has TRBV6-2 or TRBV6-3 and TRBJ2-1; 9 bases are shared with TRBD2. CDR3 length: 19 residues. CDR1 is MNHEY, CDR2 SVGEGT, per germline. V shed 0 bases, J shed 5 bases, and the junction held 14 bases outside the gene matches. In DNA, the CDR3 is TGTGCCAGCAGTTACTCGGCTAGCGGGGTAGGTAAAGATCACAATGAGCAGTTCTTC. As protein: CASSYSASGVGKDHNEQFF.

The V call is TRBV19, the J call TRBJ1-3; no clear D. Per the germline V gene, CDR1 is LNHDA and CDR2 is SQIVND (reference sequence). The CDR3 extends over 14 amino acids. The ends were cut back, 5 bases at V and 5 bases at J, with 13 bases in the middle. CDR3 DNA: TGTGCCAGTAGTCCCCAGGCACTCCGAAACACCATATATTTT. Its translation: CASSPQALRNTIYF.

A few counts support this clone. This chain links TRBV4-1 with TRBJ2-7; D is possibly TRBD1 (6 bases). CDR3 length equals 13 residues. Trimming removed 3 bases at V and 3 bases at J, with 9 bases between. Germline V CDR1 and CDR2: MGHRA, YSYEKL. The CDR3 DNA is TGCGCCAGCAGCCACAAACAGGGCTACGAGCAGTACTTC. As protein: CASSHKQGYEQYF.

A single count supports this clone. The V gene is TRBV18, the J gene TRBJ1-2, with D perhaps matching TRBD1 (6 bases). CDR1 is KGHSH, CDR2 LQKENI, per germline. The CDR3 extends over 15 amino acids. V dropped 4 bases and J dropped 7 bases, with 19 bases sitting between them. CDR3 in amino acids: CASSQLRQDLVGYTF. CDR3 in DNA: TGTGCCAGCTCACAACTTAGACAGGATCTTGTTGGCTACACCTTC.

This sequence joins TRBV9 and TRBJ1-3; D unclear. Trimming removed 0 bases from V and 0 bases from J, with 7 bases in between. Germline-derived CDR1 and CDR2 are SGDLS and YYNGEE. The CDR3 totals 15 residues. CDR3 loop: CASSVGPNSGNTIYF. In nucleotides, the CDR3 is TGTGCCAGCAGCGTAGGGCCCAACTCTGGAAACACCATATATTTT. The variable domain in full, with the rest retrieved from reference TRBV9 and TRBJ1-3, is DSGVTQTPKHLITATGQRVTLRCSPRSGDLSVYWYQQSLDQGLQFLIQYYNGEERAKGNILERFSAQQFPDLHSELNLSSLELGDSALYFCASSVGPNSGNTIYFGEGSWLTVV.

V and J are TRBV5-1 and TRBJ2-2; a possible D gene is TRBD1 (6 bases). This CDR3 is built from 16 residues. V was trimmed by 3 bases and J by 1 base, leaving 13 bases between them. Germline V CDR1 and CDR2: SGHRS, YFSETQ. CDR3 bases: TGCGCCAGCAGCTCCCCCCTGGACAGGAACACCGGGGAGCTGTTTTTT. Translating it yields CASSSPLDRNTGELFF.

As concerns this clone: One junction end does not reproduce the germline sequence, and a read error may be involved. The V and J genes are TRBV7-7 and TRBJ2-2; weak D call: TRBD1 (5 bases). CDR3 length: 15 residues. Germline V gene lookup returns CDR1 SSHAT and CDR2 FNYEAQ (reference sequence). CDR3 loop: CASSPGNLGAGELFF. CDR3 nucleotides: TGTGCTAGCAGCCCAGGGAATTTGGGCGCCGGGGAGCTGTTTTTT.

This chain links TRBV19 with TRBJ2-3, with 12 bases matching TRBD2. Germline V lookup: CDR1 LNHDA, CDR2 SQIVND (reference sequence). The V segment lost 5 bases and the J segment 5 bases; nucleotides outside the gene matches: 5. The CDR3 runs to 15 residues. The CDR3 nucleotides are TGTGCCAGTAGTTCCGGACTAGCGGGAATAGATACGCAGTATTTT. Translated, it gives CASSSGLAGIDTQYF.

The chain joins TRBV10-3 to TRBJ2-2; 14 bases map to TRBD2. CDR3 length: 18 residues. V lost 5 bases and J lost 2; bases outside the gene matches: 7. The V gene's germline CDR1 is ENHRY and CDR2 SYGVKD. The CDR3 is CAISPGLAGEINTGELFF. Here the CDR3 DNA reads TGTGCCATCAGTCCGGGACTAGCGGGAGAAATCAACACCGGGGAGCTGTTTTTT.

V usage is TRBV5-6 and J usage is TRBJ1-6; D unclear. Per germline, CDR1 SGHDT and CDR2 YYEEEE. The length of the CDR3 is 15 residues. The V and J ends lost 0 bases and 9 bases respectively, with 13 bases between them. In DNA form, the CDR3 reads TGTGCCAGCAGCTTGGTCGGCCGAGGTGGTTCACCCCTCCACTTT. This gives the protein CASSLVGRGGSPLHF. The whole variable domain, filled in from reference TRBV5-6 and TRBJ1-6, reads DAGVTQSPTHLIKTRGQQVTLRCSPKSGHDTVSWYQQALGQGPQFIFQYYEEEERQRGNFPDRFSGHQFPNYSSELNVNALLLGDSALYLCASSLVGRGGSPLHFGNGTRLTVT.

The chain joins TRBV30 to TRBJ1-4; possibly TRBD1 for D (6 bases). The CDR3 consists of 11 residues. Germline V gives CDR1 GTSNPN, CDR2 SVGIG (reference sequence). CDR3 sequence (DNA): TGTGCTCAGGGGAGGGGTGAAAAACTGTTTTTT. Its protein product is CAQGRGEKLFF.

The CDR3 DNA reads TGTGCCACCAGTCCCTCTCCTCCAGGGAGGCCCTACAATGAGCAGTTCTTC. It codes for CATSPSPPGRPYNEQFF. V and J are TRBV24-1 and TRBJ2-1; maybe TRBD2 (6 bases). This CDR3 contains 17 residues. V shed 6 bases and J shed 2 bases, with 19 bases lying between them. Germline V gene lookup returns CDR1 KGHDR and CDR2 SFDVKD.

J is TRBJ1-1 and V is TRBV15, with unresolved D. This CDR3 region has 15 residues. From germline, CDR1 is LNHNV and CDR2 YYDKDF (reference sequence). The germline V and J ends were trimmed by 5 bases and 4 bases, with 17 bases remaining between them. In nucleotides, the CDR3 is TGTGCCACCAGCGCCGAGAGAACGGGTTTCACTGAAGCTTTCTTT. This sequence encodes CATSAERTGFTEAFF.

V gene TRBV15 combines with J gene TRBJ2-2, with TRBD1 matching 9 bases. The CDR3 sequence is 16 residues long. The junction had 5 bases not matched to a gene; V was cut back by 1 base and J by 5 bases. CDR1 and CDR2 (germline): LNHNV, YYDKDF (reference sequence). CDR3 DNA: TGTGCCACCAGCAGAGTACAAGACAGGGGGACCGGGGAGCTGTTTTTT. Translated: CATSRVQDRGTGELFF.

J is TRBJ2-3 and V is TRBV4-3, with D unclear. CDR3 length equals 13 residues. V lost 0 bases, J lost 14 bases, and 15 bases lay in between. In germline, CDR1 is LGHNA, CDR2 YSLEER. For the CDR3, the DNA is TGCGCCAGCAGCCAAGATAGAAGTTTCATTCGGTATTTT. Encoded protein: CASSQDRSFIRYF.

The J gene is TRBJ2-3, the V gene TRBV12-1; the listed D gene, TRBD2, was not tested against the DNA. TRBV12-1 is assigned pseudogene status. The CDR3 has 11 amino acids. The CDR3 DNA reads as TGTGCCAGCAGCTACCGGGGTACGCAGTATTTT. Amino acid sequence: CASSYRGTQYF.

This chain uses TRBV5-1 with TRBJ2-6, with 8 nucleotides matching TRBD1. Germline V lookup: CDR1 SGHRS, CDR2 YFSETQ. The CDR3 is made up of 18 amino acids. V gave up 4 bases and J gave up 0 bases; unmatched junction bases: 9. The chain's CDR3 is CASSPPRGTGSGANVLTF. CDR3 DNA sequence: TGCGCCAGCAGCCCCCCCCGGGGGACAGGCTCTGGGGCCAACGTCCTGACTTTC.

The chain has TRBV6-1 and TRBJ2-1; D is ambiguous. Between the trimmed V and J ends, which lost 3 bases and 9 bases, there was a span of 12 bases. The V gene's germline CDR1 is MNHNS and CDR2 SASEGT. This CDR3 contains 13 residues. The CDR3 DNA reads TGTGCCAGCAGTGAGGAAGTAGTCGGTGAGCAGTTCTTC. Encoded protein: CASSEEVVGEQFF.

CDR3 region: CASSLNSGGTYEQYF. The CDR3, as DNA: TGTGCCAGCAGTTTAAATTCAGGGGGAACCTACGAGCAGTACTTC. The J gene is TRBJ2-7, the V gene TRBV28, with TRBD1 matching over 7 bases. Germline V lookup: CDR1 MDHEN, CDR2 SYDVKM. Trimming cost V 2 bases and J 2 bases; bases outside gene matches: 6. This CDR3 contains 15 residues.

The CDR3: CASSQIPQGEAFF. CDR3 in DNA: TGCGCCAGCAGCCAAATTCCCCAGGGTGAAGCTTTCTTT. V and J are TRBV4-1 and TRBJ1-1; possible D gene TRBD1, 5 bases. The CDR3 sequence is 13 residues long. Per germline, CDR1 MGHRA and CDR2 YSYEKL. The V end was cut by 2 bases, the J end by 7 bases, with 11 bases between.

CDR3 DNA sequence: TGTGCCAGCAGTCCCCCTGGGGGGGGATATTATCAGCCCCAGCATTTT. Encoded protein: CASSPPGGGYYQPQHF. The rearrangement joins TRBV28 to TRBJ1-5; the D gene is possibly TRBD1 (5 bases). The germline V and J ends were trimmed by 5 bases and 5 bases, with 19 bases remaining between them. The CDR3 is 16 residues long. The germline V gene has CDR1 MDHEN and CDR2 SYDVKM.

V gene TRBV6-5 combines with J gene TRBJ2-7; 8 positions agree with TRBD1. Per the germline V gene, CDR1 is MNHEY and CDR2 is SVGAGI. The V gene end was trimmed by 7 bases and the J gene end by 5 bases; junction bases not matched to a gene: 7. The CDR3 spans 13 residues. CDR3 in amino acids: CASNVDRGHEQYF. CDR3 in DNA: TGTGCCAGCAACGTAGACAGGGGCCACGAGCAGTACTTC.

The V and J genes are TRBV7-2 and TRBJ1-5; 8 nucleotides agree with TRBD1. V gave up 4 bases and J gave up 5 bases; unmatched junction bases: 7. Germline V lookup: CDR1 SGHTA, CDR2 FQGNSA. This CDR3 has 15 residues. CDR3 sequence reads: CASSYTGGWYQPQHF. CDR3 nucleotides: TGTGCCAGCAGCTACACAGGGGGATGGTATCAGCCCCAGCATTTT.

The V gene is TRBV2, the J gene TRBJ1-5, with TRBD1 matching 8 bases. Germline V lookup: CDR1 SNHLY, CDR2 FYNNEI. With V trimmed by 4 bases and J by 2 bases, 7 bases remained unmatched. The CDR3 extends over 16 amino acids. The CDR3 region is CASSGSGGFGNQPQHF. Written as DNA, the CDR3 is TGTGCCAGCAGTGGTTCAGGGGGCTTTGGCAATCAGCCCCAGCATTTT.

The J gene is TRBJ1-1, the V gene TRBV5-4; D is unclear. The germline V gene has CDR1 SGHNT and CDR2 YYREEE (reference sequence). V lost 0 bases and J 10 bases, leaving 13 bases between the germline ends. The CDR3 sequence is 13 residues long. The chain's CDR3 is CASSLEGRSGAFF. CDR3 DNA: TGTGCCAGCAGCTTGGAGGGTCGCAGCGGAGCTTTCTTT.

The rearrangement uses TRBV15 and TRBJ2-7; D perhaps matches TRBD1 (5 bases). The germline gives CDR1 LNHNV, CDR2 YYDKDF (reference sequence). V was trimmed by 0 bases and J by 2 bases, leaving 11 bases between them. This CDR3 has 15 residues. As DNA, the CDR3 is TGTGCCACCAGCAGAGAGGCAGGGCAGACCTACGAGCAGTACTTC. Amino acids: CATSREAGQTYEQYF.

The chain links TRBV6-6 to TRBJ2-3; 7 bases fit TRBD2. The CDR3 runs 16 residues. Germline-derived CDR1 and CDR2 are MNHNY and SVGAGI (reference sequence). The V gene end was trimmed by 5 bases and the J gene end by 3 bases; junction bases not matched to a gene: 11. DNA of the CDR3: TGTGCCAGCAGTAAGGGACTATCGAGGTTTACAGATACGCAGTATTTT. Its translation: CASSKGLSRFTDTQYF.